The subject of this entry is one T cell receptor beta chain. Its antigen remains unidentified. These data belong to a study of cytomegalovirus exposure and HLA in healthy donors. The study's findings and limits: CMV serostatus stood as the only immune exposure information on hand. Among the CMV-associated chains, three were confirmed in vitro as specific for CMV antigens.

PCR used 60 Vbeta primers and 13 Jbeta primers. Data came from immunoSEQ multiplex PCR; TCRdb stores just in-frame clones and leaves some out. This table has roughly 100,000 clones, about 76% appearing once. V lost 5 bases to trimming and J lost 1 base; unmatched junction nucleotides: 5. The CDR3 has 15 amino acids. The germline V gene encodes CDR1 SQVTM and CDR2 ANQGSEA. This sequence originates from a man between 40 and 49 years old in good health and CMV-seropositive. The chain carries TRBV29-1 and TRBJ2-1, with 10 bases aligning to TRBD2. Sample: PBMCs. In DNA, the CDR3 is TGCAGCGTTTCCCCTAGCGGGGGTTCCTACAATGAGCAGTTCTTC. Its protein product is CSVSPSGGSYNEQFF.